This T cell receptor beta chain came from a study of shared clonotypes between healthy human individuals. The V segment lost 4 bases and the J segment 4 bases; nucleotides outside the gene matches: 7. CDR1 is MNHNS, CDR2 SASEGT, per germline. The CDR3 length is 16 residues. Some clones are missing from TCRdb's copy, which holds only in-frame ones; the method was immunoSEQ multiplex PCR. The sample holds hundreds of thousands of clones, 60% to 75% seen once. This clonotype originated in a woman aged 25 to 39 in good health. Material for sequencing was memory CD4+ T cells sorted from blood. Subset defined: CD45RA-negative fraction. This chain joins TRBV6-1 and TRBJ1-2; 12 nucleotides match TRBD1. The CDR3 coding sequence is TGTGCCAGCAGTGGACTGGGACAGGGGGCTCTCTATGGCTACACCTTC. Translated, it gives CASSGLGQGALYGYTF.